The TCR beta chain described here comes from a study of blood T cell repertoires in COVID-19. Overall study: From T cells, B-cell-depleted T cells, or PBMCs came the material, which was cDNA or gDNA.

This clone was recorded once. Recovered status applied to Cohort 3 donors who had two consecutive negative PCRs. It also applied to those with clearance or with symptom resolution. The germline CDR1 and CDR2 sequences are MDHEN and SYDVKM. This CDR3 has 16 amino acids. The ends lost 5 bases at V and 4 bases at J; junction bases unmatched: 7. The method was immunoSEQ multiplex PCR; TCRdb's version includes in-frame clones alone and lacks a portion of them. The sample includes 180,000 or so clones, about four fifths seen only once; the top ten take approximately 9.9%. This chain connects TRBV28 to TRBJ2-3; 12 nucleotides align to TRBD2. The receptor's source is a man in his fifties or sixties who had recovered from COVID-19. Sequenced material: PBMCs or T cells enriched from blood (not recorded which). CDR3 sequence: CASSTTSGSFPDTQYF. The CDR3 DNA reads TGTGCCAGCAGTACGACTAGCGGGAGCTTTCCAGATACGCAGTATTTT.